This T cell receptor (beta chain) is from a study of blood T cell repertoires in COVID-19. Study summary: Some COVID-19 samples were acute and others convalescent; all came from the United States, Italy and Spain.

TCRdb's table, derived via immunoSEQ multiplex PCR, lists solely in-frame clones and lacks some. This repertoire shows tens of thousands of clones, roughly 81% found once; its top ten account for roughly 4.8%. There are 16 residues in the CDR3. Germline lookup yields CDR1 SGHRS and CDR2 YFSETQ. The junction had 5 bases not matched to a gene; V was cut back by 0 bases and J by 1 base. This clone has a single count. During active infection, Seattle patients enrolled and were then monitored through disease. The specimen was peripheral blood. The sequence was collected from a man older than 75 with COVID-19, enrolled during active disease. The chain joins TRBV5-1 to TRBJ2-5, with TRBD2 matching 8 bases. The CDR3 coding sequence is TGCGCCAGCAGCTTGGAAGCGGGAGTCAGCCAAGAGACCCAGTACTTC. Its protein is CASSLEAGVSQETQYF.